Sequencing of this T cell receptor beta chain was carried out in a study of T cell clonality in common variable immunodeficiency. Findings of the study overall: Reportedly, TCR beta sequences from common variable immunodeficiency showed fewer deletions and N-nucleotide insertions. TCRbeta clonality was increased in CVID versus healthy controls. The cause of increased CVID clonality remains unclear without subpopulation sequencing.

The sample holds a few counts of this clone. Its antigen remains unknown. Read data end 3 residues before the CDR3 end; the end is taken from the germline J gene. This CDR3 has 13 amino acids. V dropped 5 bases and J dropped 2 bases, with 7 bases sitting between them. Germline values: CDR1 LNHDA, CDR2 SQIVND (reference sequence). Profiling relied on immunoSEQ multiplex PCR, and the TCRdb table lists in-frame clones only, not all of them. This sample carries over 11,000 clones, none of them present only once. Source material: peripheral blood mononuclear cells. The chain links TRBV19 to TRBJ2-1; maybe TRBD1 (6 bases). The sequence was collected from a human donor with common variable immunodeficiency. CDR3 loop: CASSYRAYNEQFF. Partial CDR3 DNA: TGTGCCAGTAGTTACAGGGCCTACAATGAG.